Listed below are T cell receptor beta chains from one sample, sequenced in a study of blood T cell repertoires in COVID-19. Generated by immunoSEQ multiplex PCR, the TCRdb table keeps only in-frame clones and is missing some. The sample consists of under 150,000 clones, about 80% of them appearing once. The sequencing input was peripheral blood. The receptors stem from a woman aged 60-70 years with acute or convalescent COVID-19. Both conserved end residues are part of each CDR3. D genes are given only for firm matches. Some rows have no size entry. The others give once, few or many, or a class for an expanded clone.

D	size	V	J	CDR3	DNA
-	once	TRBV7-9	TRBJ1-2	CASSGQSGYTF	TGTGCCAGCAGCGGACAGTCCGGCTACACCTTC
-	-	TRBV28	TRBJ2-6	CASSLLRGSGANVLTF	TGTGCCAGCAGTTTACTCAGGGGAAGTGGGGCCAACGTCCTGACTTTC
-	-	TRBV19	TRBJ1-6	CASTGSPLHF	TGTGCCTCAACAGGCTCACCCCTCCACTTT
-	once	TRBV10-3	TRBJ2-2	CAISLTGLLNTGELFF	TGTGCCATCAGTCTAACGGGACTCCTAAACACCGGGGAGCTGTTTTTT
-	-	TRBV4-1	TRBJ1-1	CASSQGIQGAVKAFF	TGCGCCAGCAGCCAAGGCATCCAGGGCGCGGTTAAAGCTTTCTTT
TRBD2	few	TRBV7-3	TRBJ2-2	CASSLNGLATGELFF	TGTGCCAGCAGCTTAAACGGACTAGCGACCGGGGAGCTGTTTTTT
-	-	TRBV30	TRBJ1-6	CAWTKTANSPLHF	TGTGCCTGGACAAAGACAGCCAATTCACCCCTCCACTTT
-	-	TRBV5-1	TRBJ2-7	CASSVSGTPYEQYF	TGCGCCAGCAGCGTTAGCGGTACTCCCTACGAGCAGTACTTC
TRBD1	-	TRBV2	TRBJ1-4	CASSPGTGVEKLFF	TGTGCCAGCAGTCCCGGGACAGGGGTTGAAAAACTGTTTTTT
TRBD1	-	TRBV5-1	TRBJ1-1	CASSLTGGFTEAFF	TGCGCCAGCAGCTTGACAGGGGGCTTTACTGAAGCTTTCTTT
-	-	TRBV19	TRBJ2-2	CASNGWTGELFF	TGTGCCAGCAACGGGTGGACCGGGGAGCTGTTTTTT
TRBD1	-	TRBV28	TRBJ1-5	CASSSTGGRGQPQHF	TGTGCCAGCAGCTCTACAGGGGGTCGGGGTCAGCCCCAGCATTTT
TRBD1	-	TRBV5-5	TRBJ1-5	CASSFSGTENQPQHF	TGTGCCAGCAGCTTCTCCGGGACAGAGAATCAGCCCCAGCATTTT
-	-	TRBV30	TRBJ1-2	CAWGPWTVGGYTF	TGTGCCTGGGGTCCATGGACAGTTGGAGGCTACACCTTC
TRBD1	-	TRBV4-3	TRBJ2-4	CASSLGGRSIQYF	TGCGCCAGCAGCCTAGGGGGCCGTAGCATTCAGTACTTC
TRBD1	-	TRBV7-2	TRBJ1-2	CASSLETGPGGYTF	TGTGCCAGCAGCTTGGAGACAGGGCCCGGTGGCTACACCTTC
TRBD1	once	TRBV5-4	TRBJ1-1	CASSAPTGVVPMNTEAFF	TGTGCCAGCAGCGCTCCTACAGGGGTGGTCCCTATGAACACTGAAGCTTTCTTT
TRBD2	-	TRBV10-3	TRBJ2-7	CAISGMTSGDYEQYF	TGTGCCATCAGTGGAATGACTAGCGGGGACTACGAGCAGTACTTC
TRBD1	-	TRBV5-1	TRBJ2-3	CASSPDRGASTDTQYF	TGCGCCAGCAGCCCGGACAGGGGAGCTAGCACAGATACGCAGTATTTT
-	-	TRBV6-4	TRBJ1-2	CASSDSRGYGYTF	TGTGCCAGCAGTGACTCGCGGGGGTATGGCTACACCTTC
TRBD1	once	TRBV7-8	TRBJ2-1	CASSPKRTGVTLNEQFF	TGTGCCAGCAGCCCAAAAAGAACAGGGGTTACGTTGAATGAGCAGTTCTTC
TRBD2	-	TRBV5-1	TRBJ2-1	CASSPGLAGGPLDEQFF	TGCGCCAGCAGCCCCGGACTAGCGGGAGGGCCTTTGGATGAGCAGTTCTTC
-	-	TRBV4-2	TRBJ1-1	CASSLDSQIYYTEAFF	TGTGCCAGCAGCCTGGACAGTCAAATTTACTACACTGAAGCTTTCTTT
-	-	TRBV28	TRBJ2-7	CASSLSGYEQYF	TGTGCCAGCAGTTTATCAGGCTACGAGCAGTACTTC
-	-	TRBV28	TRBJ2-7	CASSLLPTYEQYF	TGTGCCAGCAGTTTACTACCAACCTACGAGCAGTACTTC
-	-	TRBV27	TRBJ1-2	CASRTGPSYGYTF	TGTGCCAGCAGAACAGGGCCCTCCTATGGCTACACCTTC
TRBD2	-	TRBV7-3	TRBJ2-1	CASSTSGRQDEQFF	TGTGCCAGCAGTACTAGCGGGAGACAGGATGAGCAGTTCTTC
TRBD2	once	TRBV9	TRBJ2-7	CASSEQAGSSYEQYF	TGTGCCAGCAGCGAGCAAGCGGGAAGCTCCTACGAGCAGTACTTC
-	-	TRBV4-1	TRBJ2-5	CASSQDLAGSDQETQYF	TGCGCCAGCAGCCAAGATCTAGCAGGATCGGACCAAGAGACCCAGTACTTC
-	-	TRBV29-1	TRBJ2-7	CSVGFEREQYF	TGCAGCGTTGGGTTCGAGCGCGAGCAGTACTTC
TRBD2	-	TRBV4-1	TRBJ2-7	CASSQEGGLAVEQYF	TGCGCCAGCAGCCAAGAAGGGGGACTAGCGGTGGAGCAGTACTTC
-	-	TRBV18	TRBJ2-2	CASSPRVEELFF	TGTGCCAGCTCACCCAGGGTAGAGGAGCTGTTTTTT
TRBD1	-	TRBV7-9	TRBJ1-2	CASSLGTGLVYGYTF	TGTGCCAGCAGCTTAGGGACAGGGCTCGTCTATGGCTACACCTTC
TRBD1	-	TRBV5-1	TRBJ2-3	CASSLGGQGPHTDTQYF	TGCGCCAGCAGCCTAGGAGGACAGGGTCCCCACACAGATACGCAGTATTTT
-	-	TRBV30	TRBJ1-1	CAWSWRVINTEAFF	TGTGCCTGGAGTTGGAGGGTGATTAACACTGAAGCTTTCTTT